The 18 T cell receptor beta chains given below trace back to one sample, sequenced in a study of cytotoxic CD8 clonotypes in ibrutinib-treated CLL. Some clones are missing from TCRdb's copy, which holds only in-frame ones; the method was immunoSEQ multiplex PCR. Found here are 150,000 to 200,000 clones, 88% of them singletons; the top ten hold approximately 3%. The input for sequencing was PBMCs, taken at disease progression, from a patient treated with ibrutinib. All receptors derive from a human donor with chronic lymphocytic leukemia.

This clone was detected only a few times. V is TRBV4-2 and J is TRBJ2-3; the match to TRBD2 covers 8 bases. V shed 4 bases, J shed 3 bases, and the junction held 18 bases outside the gene matches. The CDR3 is 19 residues long. Per the germline V gene, CDR1 is LGHNA and CDR2 is YNFKEQ. The CDR3 spells CASSPSRLGGSGMTDTQYF. The CDR3 region has the DNA TGTGCCAGCAGCCCGTCTCGCCTCGGTGGTAGCGGGATGACAGATACGCAGTATTTT.

The chain has TRBV23-1 and TRBJ1-3, with unresolved D. TRBV23-1 falls under the ORF class, with uncertain function. This CDR3 contains 15 residues. Deletions cut 2 bases from V and 0 bases from J, with 8 bases between. DNA for the CDR3: TGCGCCAGCAGTCAAGGCACACACTCTGGAAACACCATATATTTT. Protein: CASSQGTHSGNTIYF.

The chain is built from TRBV7-3 and TRBJ1-1, with D tentatively TRBD1 (6 bases). The CDR3 extends over 13 amino acids. Trimming removed 5 bases at V and 4 bases at J, with 11 bases between. CDR1 is SGHTA and CDR2 is FQGTGA in the germline V gene. CDR3 sequence: CASSLQGLTEAFF. The CDR3 nucleotides read TGTGCCAGCAGCCTACAGGGACTCACTGAAGCTTTCTTT.

V gene TRBV4-1 combines with J gene TRBJ2-5; 7 positions agree with TRBD1. V gave up 4 bases and J gave up 1 base; unmatched junction bases: 6. Germline V gives CDR1 MGHRA, CDR2 YSYEKL. The CDR3 has 15 residues. CDR3 sequence: CASSPHGTVQETQYF. DNA of the CDR3: TGCGCCAGCAGCCCCCATGGGACAGTCCAAGAGACCCAGTACTTC.

V usage is TRBV6-5 and J usage is TRBJ1-2; unclear D gene. The CDR3 is 11 residues long. V lost 7 bases, J lost 11 bases, and 14 bases lay in between. Germline V gene data show CDR1 as MNHEY and CDR2 as SVGAGI. This CDR3 is CASNSRGTYTF. The CDR3 region has the DNA TGTGCCAGCAATTCTCGGGGAACGTACACCTTC.

The chain is built from TRBV11-3 and TRBJ1-4; D is unresolved. CDR3 length: 15 residues. CDR1 and CDR2 from the germline V gene are SGHNT and YENEEA. Trimming took off 1 base at V and 0 bases at J, with 6 bases between the two ends. This CDR3 reads CASSLGVATNEKLFF. CDR3 bases: TGTGCCAGCAGCTTAGGTGTCGCAACTAATGAAAAACTGTTTTTT.

V gene TRBV29-1 combines with J gene TRBJ2-7; D assignment may be TRBD1 or TRBD2 (5 bases each). Germline V gene sequence: CDR1 SQVTM, CDR2 ANQGSEA. Between the trimmed V and J ends, which lost 3 bases and 4 bases, there was a span of 10 bases. This CDR3 is built from 12 residues. CDR3 DNA sequence: TGCAGCGTTGAGGGGGTAGCATACGAGCAGTACTTC. This encodes CSVEGVAYEQYF.

This chain uses TRBV7-2 with TRBJ2-1; 8 positions match TRBD2. Germline trimming cut 5 bases from V and 0 bases from J; bases unmatched to any gene: 0. This CDR3 has 14 residues. In germline, CDR1 is SGHTA, CDR2 FQGNSA. CDR3 bases: TGTGCCAGCAGCCGGGGGGGCTCCTACAATGAGCAGTTCTTC. Translation gives CASSRGGSYNEQFF.

The chain couples TRBV5-3 to TRBJ1-1; maybe TRBD1 (5 bases). TRBV5-3 falls under the ORF class, with uncertain function. The CDR3 consists of 14 residues. V lost 9 bases and J 4 bases, leaving 19 bases between the germline ends. The CDR3 sequence: CATLACQGSTEAFF. DNA for the CDR3: TGTGCCACTCTGGCCTGCCAGGGCTCCACTGAAGCTTTCTTT.

The chain combines TRBV5-1 with TRBJ2-7, with 10 positions matching TRBD1. CDR1 and CDR2 from the germline V gene are SGHRS and YFSETQ. Trimming took 0 bases from V and 4 from J; bases not matched to a gene: 10. This CDR3 has 17 amino acids. CDR3: CASSLAHRDRGRYEQYF. CDR3 bases: TGCGCCAGCAGCTTGGCCCACCGGGACAGGGGACGGTACGAGCAGTACTTC.

The chain joins TRBV2 to TRBJ1-2, with 7 bases fitting TRBD1. The J segment lost 8 bases and the V segment lost 5 bases, leaving 8 bases of the junction unmatched. CDR3 length: 13 residues. Germline V lookup: CDR1 SNHLY, CDR2 FYNNEI. The CDR3 spells CASSRDRDGGYTF. CDR3 DNA: TGTGCCAGCAGTCGCGACAGGGACGGAGGCTACACCTTC.

This clone was observed a single time. The junction departs from the called germline gene at one end, perhaps through a read error. V and J are TRBV7-7 and TRBJ2-5; D ambiguous. From germline, CDR1 is SSHAT and CDR2 FNYEAQ (reference sequence). This CDR3 comprises 14 residues. Here the CDR3 reads CASSLGSGKETQYF. CDR3 in DNA: TGTGCTAGCAGCTTAGGGTCAGGAAAAGAGACCCAGTACTTC.

This CDR3 is CASSAGTRRTDTQYF. CDR3 in DNA: TGTGCCAGTAGCGCCGGGACTAGAAGGACAGATACGCAGTATTTT. The chain joins TRBV19 to TRBJ2-3; 8 nucleotides agree with TRBD2. The CDR3 runs 15 residues. V lost 6 bases and J lost 3; bases outside the gene matches: 8. Per the germline V gene, CDR1 is LNHDA and CDR2 is SQIVND (reference sequence).

As for this clone: The junction differs from germline at one of its ends, possibly a read error. This chain joins TRBV9 and TRBJ2-1; 8 nucleotides agree with TRBD2. CDR1 and CDR2 (germline): SGDLS, YYNGEE. The CDR3 is 13 amino acids. Here the CDR3 reads CASSLVTSDPRIF. The CDR3 nucleotides are TGTGCCAGCAGCCTGGTGACTAGCGACCCCCGGATCTTC.

The CDR3 sequence: CASGIDLGPEAFF. In nucleotides, the CDR3 is TGTGCTAGTGGTATCGATCTAGGGCCTGAAGCTTTCTTT. The chain combines TRBV12-5 with TRBJ1-1; D remains unclear. Germline CDR1 LGHNT, CDR2 FRNRAP. Trimming stripped 5 bases from V and 6 bases from J, with 13 bases between. The CDR3 runs 13 residues.

The gene calls are TRBV6-5 and TRBJ2-2; D is perhaps TRBD1 (6 bases). V lost 7 bases and J lost 3, with 12 bases in between. The CDR3 is 14 amino acids. Germline V gene lookup returns CDR1 MNHEY and CDR2 SVGAGI. CDR3 in amino acids: CASTPDRYTGELFF. CDR3 nucleotides: TGTGCCAGCACCCCGGACAGATACACCGGGGAGCTGTTTTTT.

This chain uses TRBV6-4 with TRBJ1-1, with D maybe TRBD1 (5 bases). The CDR3 is 15 residues long. Between the trimmed V and J ends, which lost 5 bases and 0 bases, there was a span of 13 bases. The germline gives CDR1 MRHNA, CDR2 SNTAGT. The DNA of the CDR3 is TGTGCCAGCAGTCTATACAGGAGGATGAACACTGAAGCTTTCTTT. This sequence encodes CASSLYRRMNTEAFF.

The V gene is TRBV7-9, the J gene TRBJ2-7; TRBD1 aligns across 8 bases. V lost 3 bases and J lost 3; bases outside the gene matches: 7. Germline V gene data show CDR1 as SEHNR and CDR2 as FQNEAQ (reference sequence). This CDR3 contains 15 residues. The CDR3 is CASSFSGQGIYEQYF. CDR3 coding DNA: TGTGCCAGCAGCTTCTCCGGACAGGGCATCTACGAGCAGTACTTC.